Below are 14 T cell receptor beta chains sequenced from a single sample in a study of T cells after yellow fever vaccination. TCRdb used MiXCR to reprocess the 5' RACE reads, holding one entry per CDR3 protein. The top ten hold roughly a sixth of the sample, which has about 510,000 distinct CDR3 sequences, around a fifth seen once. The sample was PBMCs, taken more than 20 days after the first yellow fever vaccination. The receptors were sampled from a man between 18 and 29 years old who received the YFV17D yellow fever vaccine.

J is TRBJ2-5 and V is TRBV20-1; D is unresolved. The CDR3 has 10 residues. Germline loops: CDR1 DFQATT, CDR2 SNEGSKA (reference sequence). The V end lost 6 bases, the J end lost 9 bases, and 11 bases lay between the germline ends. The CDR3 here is CSARCFAQYF. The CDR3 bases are TGCAGTGCCAGGTGCTTTGCCCAGTACTTC.

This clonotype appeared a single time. In nucleotides, the CDR3 is TGTGCCAGCAGTGAAGAAAGGAGGGAAGAGACCCAGTACTTC. Translation gives CASSEERREETQYF. The V gene is TRBV3-1, the J gene TRBJ2-5; possible D gene TRBD2, 6 bases. The CDR3 has 14 residues. Per the germline V gene, CDR1 is LGHDT and CDR2 is YNNKEL (reference sequence). The V end lost 6 bases, the J end lost 3 bases, and 14 bases lay between the germline ends.

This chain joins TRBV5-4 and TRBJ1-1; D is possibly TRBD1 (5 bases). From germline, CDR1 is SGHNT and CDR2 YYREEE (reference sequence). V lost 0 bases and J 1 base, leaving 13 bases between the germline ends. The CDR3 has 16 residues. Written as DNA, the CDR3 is TGTGCCAGCAGCTTGGATCCGGGGGGTACGAACACTGAAGCTTTCTTT. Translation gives CASSLDPGGTNTEAFF.

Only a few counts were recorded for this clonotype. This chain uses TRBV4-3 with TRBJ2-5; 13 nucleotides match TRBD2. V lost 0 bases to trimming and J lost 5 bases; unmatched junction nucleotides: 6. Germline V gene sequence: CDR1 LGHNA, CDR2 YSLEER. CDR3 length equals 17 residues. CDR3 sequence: CASSQETSGGAPETQYF. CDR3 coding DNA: TGCGCCAGCAGCCAAGAAACTAGCGGGGGGGCCCCGGAGACCCAGTACTTC.

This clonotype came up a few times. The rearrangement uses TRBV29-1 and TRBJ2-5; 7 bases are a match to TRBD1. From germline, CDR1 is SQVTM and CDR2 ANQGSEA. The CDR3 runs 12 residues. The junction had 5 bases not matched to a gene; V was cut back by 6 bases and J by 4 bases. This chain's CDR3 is CSVGQNVETQYF. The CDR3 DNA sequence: TGCAGCGTGGGACAGAACGTAGAGACCCAGTACTTC.

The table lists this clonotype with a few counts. CDR3 DNA sequence: TGTGCCAGCAGTGAACTGTTACCTCAAGAGACCCAGTACTTC. Its protein product is CASSELLPQETQYF. The chain has TRBV25-1 and TRBJ2-5; D gene ambiguous. Germline V gene lookup returns CDR1 MGHDK and CDR2 SYGVNS. The CDR3 length is 14 residues. V was pared by 2 bases and J by 2 bases, with 9 bases between.

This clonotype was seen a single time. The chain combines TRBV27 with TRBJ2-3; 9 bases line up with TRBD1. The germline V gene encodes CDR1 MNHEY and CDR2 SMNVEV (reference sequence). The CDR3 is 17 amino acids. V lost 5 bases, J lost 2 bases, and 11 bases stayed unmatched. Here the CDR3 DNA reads TGTGCCAGCAGTCCTTGGACAGGGGAGGATCTCACAGATACGCAGTATTTT. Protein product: CASSPWTGEDLTDTQYF.

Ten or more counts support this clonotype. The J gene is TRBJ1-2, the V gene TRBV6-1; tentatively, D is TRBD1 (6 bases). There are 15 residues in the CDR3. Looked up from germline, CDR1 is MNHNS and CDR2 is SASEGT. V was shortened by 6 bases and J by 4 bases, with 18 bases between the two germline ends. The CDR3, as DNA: TGTGCCAGCAGGGATGGAGGGGGTGGAGGCTATGGCTACACCTTC. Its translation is CASRDGGGGGYGYTF.

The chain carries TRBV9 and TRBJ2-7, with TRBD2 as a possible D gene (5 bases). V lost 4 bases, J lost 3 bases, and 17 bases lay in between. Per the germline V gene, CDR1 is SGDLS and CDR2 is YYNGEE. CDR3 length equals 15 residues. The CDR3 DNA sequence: TGTGCCAGCAGCCCTAGCCATGACTACCACTACGAGCAGTACTTC. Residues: CASSPSHDYHYEQYF.

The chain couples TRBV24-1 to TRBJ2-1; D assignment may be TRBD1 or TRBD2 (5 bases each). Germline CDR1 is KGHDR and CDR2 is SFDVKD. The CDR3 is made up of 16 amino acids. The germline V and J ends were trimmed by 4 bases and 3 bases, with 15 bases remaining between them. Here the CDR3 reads CATSDPGPVRYNEQFF. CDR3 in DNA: TGTGCCACCAGTGACCCGGGACCTGTCCGCTACAATGAGCAGTTCTTC.

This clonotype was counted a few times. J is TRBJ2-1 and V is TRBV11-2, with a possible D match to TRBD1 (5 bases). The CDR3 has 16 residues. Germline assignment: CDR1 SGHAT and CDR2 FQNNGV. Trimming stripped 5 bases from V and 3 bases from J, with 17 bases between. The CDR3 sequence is CASSPQGSLDYNEQFF. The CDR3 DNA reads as TGTGCCAGCAGCCCCCAGGGTAGCCTGGACTACAATGAGCAGTTCTTC. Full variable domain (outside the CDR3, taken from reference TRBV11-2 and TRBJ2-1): EAGVAQSPRYKIIEKRQSVAFWCNPISGHATLYWYQQILGQGPKLLIQFQNNGVVDDSQLPKDRFSAERLKGVDSTLKIQPAKLEDSAVYLCASSPQGSLDYNEQFFGPGTRLTVL.

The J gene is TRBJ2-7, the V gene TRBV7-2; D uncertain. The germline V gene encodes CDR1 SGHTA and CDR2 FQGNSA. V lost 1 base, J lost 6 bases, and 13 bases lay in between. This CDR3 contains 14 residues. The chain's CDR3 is CASSLGMVRSEQYF. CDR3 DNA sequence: TGTGCCAGCAGCTTAGGGATGGTGCGCTCCGAGCAGTACTTC.

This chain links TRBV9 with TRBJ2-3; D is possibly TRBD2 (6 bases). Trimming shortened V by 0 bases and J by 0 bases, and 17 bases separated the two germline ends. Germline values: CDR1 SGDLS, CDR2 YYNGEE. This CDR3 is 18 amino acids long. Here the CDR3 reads CASSVGFRDSLSTDTQYF. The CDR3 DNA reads TGTGCCAGCAGCGTAGGGTTCCGGGACTCGCTAAGCACAGATACGCAGTATTTT.

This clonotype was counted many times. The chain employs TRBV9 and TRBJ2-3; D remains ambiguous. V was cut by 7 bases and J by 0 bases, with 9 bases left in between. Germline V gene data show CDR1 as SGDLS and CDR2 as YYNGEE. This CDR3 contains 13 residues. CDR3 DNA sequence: TGTGCCAGCTCAGTCGGAAGCACAGATACGCAGTATTTT. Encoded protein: CASSVGSTDTQYF.